Sequencing of this T cell receptor beta chain was carried out in a study of OX40 agonist ivuxolimab in advanced cancers. Sequenced by immunoSEQ multiplex PCR; TCRdb stores in-frame clones only, minus some. Among over 45,000 clones listed, approximately 83% were seen once. CDR3 length equals 14 residues. The germline gives CDR1 MNHNS, CDR2 SASEGT. The V gene end was trimmed by 6 bases and the J gene end by 1 base; junction bases not matched to a gene: 4. Sequenced here: CD4+ or CD8+ T cells sorted from blood, sampled in a trial of the OX40 agonist ivuxolimab. This chain joins TRBV6-1 and TRBJ2-3, with 7 nucleotides matching TRBD2. The receptor was isolated from an adult with an advanced solid tumor such as melanoma, head and neck, liver or kidney cancer. Here the CDR3 DNA reads TGTGCCAGCAGGGCGGGAGAGGGCACAGATACGCAGTATTTT. Encoded protein: CASRAGEGTDTQYF.